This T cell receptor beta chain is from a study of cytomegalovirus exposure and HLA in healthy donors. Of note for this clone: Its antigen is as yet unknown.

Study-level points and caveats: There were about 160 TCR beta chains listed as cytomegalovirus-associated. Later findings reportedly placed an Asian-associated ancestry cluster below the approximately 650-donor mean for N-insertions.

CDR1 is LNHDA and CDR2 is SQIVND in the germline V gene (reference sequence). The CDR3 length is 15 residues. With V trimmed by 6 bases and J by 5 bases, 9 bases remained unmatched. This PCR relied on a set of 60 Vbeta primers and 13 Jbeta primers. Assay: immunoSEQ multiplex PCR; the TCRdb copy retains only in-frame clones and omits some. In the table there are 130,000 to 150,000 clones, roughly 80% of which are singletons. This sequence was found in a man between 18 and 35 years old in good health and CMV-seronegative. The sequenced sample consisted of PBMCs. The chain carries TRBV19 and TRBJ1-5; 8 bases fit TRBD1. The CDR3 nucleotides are TGTGCCAGTAGCCTGGACAGGGTGTTTGATCAGCCCCAGCATTTT. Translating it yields CASSLDRVFDQPQHF.